Shown below are 30 T cell receptor beta chains from a single sample sequenced in a study of shared clonotypes between healthy human individuals. TCRdb keeps only in-frame clones here, not all; method: immunoSEQ multiplex PCR. The table shows approximately 740,000 clones, with about 74% occurring only once. Sequencing used memory CD4+ T cells sorted from blood. Specified subset: CD45RA-negative fraction. These TCRs come from a woman between 25 and 40 years old in good health.

J is TRBJ1-2 and V is TRBV4-2; D perhaps matches TRBD1 (5 bases). Trimming shortened V by 2 bases and J by 0 bases, and 13 bases separated the two germline ends. The CDR3 is made up of 16 amino acids. Germline V CDR1 and CDR2: LGHNA, YNFKEQ. For the CDR3, the DNA is TGTGCCAGCAGCCAAACCGGGACGTCAGCTAACTATGGCTACACCTTC. It codes for CASSQTGTSANYGYTF.

This CDR3 is CASSPPGETQYF. CDR3 DNA: TGCGCCAGCAGCCCCCCGGGCGAGACCCAGTACTTC. The chain couples TRBV5-1 to TRBJ2-5; D not resolved. Trimming removed 4 bases at V and 5 bases at J, with 9 bases between. Germline V gene data show CDR1 as SGHRS and CDR2 as YFSETQ. The CDR3 sequence is 12 residues long.

This clone appeared once. The genes are TRBV18 and TRBJ2-7; TRBD2 is a possible D gene (5 bases). The ends were cut back, 3 bases at V and 7 bases at J, with 13 bases in the middle. The CDR3 contains 13 residues. In germline, CDR1 is KGHSH, CDR2 LQKENI. CDR3 protein: CASSPGERREQYF. CDR3 coding DNA: TGTGCCAGCTCACCCGGGGAGCGGAGGGAGCAGTACTTC.

V and J are TRBV19 and TRBJ2-1; TRBD2 aligns across 11 bases. This CDR3 is 16 amino acids long. Germline CDR1 and CDR2: LNHDA and SQIVND (reference sequence). The V and J ends lost 5 bases and 6 bases, in that order; junction bases with no gene match: 9. In DNA form, the CDR3 reads TGTGCCAGTAGTCAAACCTTTAGCGGGGGGGGCAATGAGCAGTTCTTC. As protein: CASSQTFSGGGNEQFF.

This clone has only a few counts. This chain connects TRBV7-2 to TRBJ2-7, with 7 bases lining up with TRBD2. J was trimmed by 0 bases and V by 6 bases; bases with no gene match: 5. The length of the CDR3 is 14 residues. Germline V gene data show CDR1 as SGHTA and CDR2 as FQGNSA. Here the CDR3 DNA reads TGTGCCAGCAGATCTCAGCGGGACTCCTACGAGCAGTACTTC. Encoded protein: CASRSQRDSYEQYF.

CDR3 in amino acids: CASRPVGGTFNEQFF. Here the CDR3 DNA reads TGTGCCAGCCGCCCCGTGGGGGGAACTTTCAATGAGCAGTTCTTC. The chain combines TRBV11-2 with TRBJ2-1; possibly TRBD2 for D (6 bases). The length of the CDR3 is 15 residues. Trimming removed 8 bases at V and 6 bases at J, with 20 bases between. The germline CDR1 and CDR2 sequences are SGHAT and FQNNGV.

This clone was counted a few times. The rearrangement links TRBV10-1 to TRBJ1-3, with D hard to call. The germline gives CDR1 WNHNN, CDR2 SYGVQD (reference sequence). Trimming left V 8 bases short and J 0 bases short, with 8 bases between. The length of the CDR3 is 13 residues. The CDR3 DNA reads as TGCGCCAGCGGTCCAGGCTCTGGAAACACCATATATTTT. Its translation is CASGPGSGNTIYF.

This chain uses TRBV7-8 with TRBJ2-5, with TRBD2 as a possible D gene (6 bases). CDR1 and CDR2 from the germline V gene are SGHVS and FQNEAQ. The CDR3 runs to 15 residues. V lost 5 bases and J lost 1, with 14 bases in between. The CDR3: CASSPRDFSQETQYF. The CDR3 DNA reads TGTGCCAGCAGCCCCCGGGACTTTTCCCAAGAGACCCAGTACTTC.

There are a few counts of this clone. This chain uses TRBV5-1 with TRBJ2-3; D may be TRBD2 (6 bases). The CDR3 contains 15 residues. Per germline, CDR1 SGHRS and CDR2 YFSETQ. V was shortened by 5 bases and J by 3 bases, with 16 bases between the two germline ends. The CDR3 reads CASRLASRGTDTQYF. The CDR3 nucleotides are TGCGCCAGCAGGTTAGCGTCCCGGGGGACAGATACGCAGTATTTT.

The chain carries TRBV7-2 and TRBJ1-4; D possibly corresponds to TRBD1 (6 bases). In germline, CDR1 is SGHTA, CDR2 FQGNSA. The CDR3 is 15 amino acids. V was trimmed by 5 bases and J by 0 bases, leaving 10 bases between them. The CDR3 DNA reads as TGTGCCAGCAGCCTAAACAGGGCAACTAATGAAAAACTGTTTTTT. It yields the protein CASSLNRATNEKLFF.

A single count supports this clone. The chain carries TRBV27 and TRBJ2-1; D gene uncertain. The germline gives CDR1 MNHEY, CDR2 SMNVEV (reference sequence). The CDR3 runs 15 residues. Trimming took 6 bases from V and 4 from J, leaving 16 bases between them. The CDR3 DNA reads TGTGCCAGCAGACCGGCGGCCAACACATACAATGAGCAGTTCTTC. It specifies CASRPAANTYNEQFF.

This clone was recorded at least ten times. The chain employs TRBV14 and TRBJ2-3; D call uncertain. This CDR3 contains 13 residues. V gave up 1 base and J gave up 5 bases, with 7 bases separating them. CDR1 and CDR2 (germline): SGHDN, FVKESK. The CDR3 DNA follows: TGTGCCAGCAGCCAAGCTGGGCAAGATACGCAGTATTTT. Translating it yields CASSQAGQDTQYF.

This clone has just a few counts. The chain uses TRBV19 and TRBJ2-1; possibly TRBD2 for D (6 bases). The V end lost 6 bases, the J end lost 4 bases, and 16 bases lay between the germline ends. CDR1 and CDR2 (germline): LNHDA, SQIVND (reference sequence). The length of the CDR3 is 15 residues. CDR3 DNA sequence: TGTGCCAGTAGGTTAGGAGGGACTCAATACAATGAGCAGTTCTTC. This codes for CASRLGGTQYNEQFF.

This clone was seen once. The chain employs TRBV11-2 and TRBJ2-3; D uncertain. The germline gives CDR1 SGHAT, CDR2 FQNNGV. CDR3 length: 11 amino acids. Between the trimmed V and J ends, which lost 8 bases and 6 bases, there was a span of 9 bases. The CDR3 sequence is CASAEADTQYF. The CDR3 nucleotides are TGTGCCAGCGCAGAAGCCGATACGCAGTATTTT.

The CDR3 DNA is TGTGCCAGCAGCTTGTTAAGTGGTACAGGGACCGTTCTAAAAGAGACCCAGTACTTC. Translated: CASSLLSGTGTVLKETQYF. The chain employs TRBV7-9 and TRBJ2-5; a weak D match, TRBD1 (6 bases). This CDR3 spans 19 amino acids. The V end was cut by 3 bases, the J end by 3 bases, with 26 bases between. Germline CDR1 SEHNR, CDR2 FQNEAQ (reference sequence).

The V gene is TRBV10-3, the J gene TRBJ2-1; D is undetermined. Germline CDR1 reads ENHRY; CDR2 reads SYGVKD. Trimming took 4 bases from V and 4 from J, leaving 11 bases between them. This CDR3 comprises 14 residues. CDR3 sequence: CAISGNSQYNEQFF. The CDR3 region has the DNA TGTGCCATCAGTGGTAACAGTCAGTACAATGAGCAGTTCTTC.

This clone is a singleton in its sample. Within the sample, other DNA sequences also encode this same CDR3. This rearrangement joins TRBV18 to TRBJ2-2; 7 bases match TRBD1. The germline gives CDR1 KGHSH, CDR2 LQKENI. The ends lost 4 bases at V and 4 bases at J; junction bases unmatched: 3. This CDR3 is 14 amino acids long. The DNA of the CDR3 is TGTGCCAGCTCACAGGACAGGACCACCGGGGAGCTGTTTTTT. This codes for CASSQDRTTGELFF.

The chain uses TRBV29-1 and TRBJ2-1, with TRBD2 identical over 10 bases. CDR1 SQVTM and CDR2 ANQGSEA come from the germline V gene. Germline trimming cut 3 bases from V and 7 bases from J; bases unmatched to any gene: 6. CDR3 size: 14 residues. The CDR3 coding sequence is TGCAGCGTTGATTCTAGCGGGAGTAAAAATGAGCAGTTCTTC. Translated, it gives CSVDSSGSKNEQFF.

This clone was seen only a few times. J is TRBJ2-1 and V is TRBV28, with D unclear. Trimming cost V 6 bases and J 4 bases, with 19 bases left between them. CDR3 size: 16 residues. Germline lookup yields CDR1 MDHEN and CDR2 SYDVKM. CDR3 region: CASRRRPLIGYNEQFF. The CDR3 region has the DNA TGTGCCAGCAGAAGACGGCCCTTGATCGGATACAATGAGCAGTTCTTC.

The chain employs TRBV29-1 and TRBJ2-5; D is tentatively TRBD1 or TRBD2 (6 bases each). The CDR3 loop spans 13 amino acids. Between the trimmed V and J ends, which lost 7 bases and 5 bases, there was a span of 17 bases. Germline V gene data show CDR1 as SQVTM and CDR2 as ANQGSEA. The CDR3: CSAGERGGETQYF. CDR3 coding DNA: TGCAGCGCTGGGGAGAGAGGGGGGGAGACCCAGTACTTC.

In its sample, this clone was seen once. The J gene is TRBJ2-5, the V gene TRBV6-1; D assignment may be TRBD1 or TRBD2 (5 bases each). Germline values: CDR1 MNHNS, CDR2 SASEGT. V shed 7 bases and J shed 6 bases, with 15 bases lying between them. The CDR3 runs 13 residues. CDR3 region: CASTLQGEQTQYF. The CDR3 DNA follows: TGTGCCAGCACCCTCCAGGGAGAACAGACCCAGTACTTC.

J is TRBJ1-1 and V is TRBV21-1; TRBD1 is taken as the D call from the table, unchecked against the DNA. TRBV21-1 has pseudogene status. CDR3 length: 13 residues. In DNA, the CDR3 is TGTGCCAGCAGCAAAGGAGGGGACAGGGCTGCTTTCTTT. Its protein product is CASSKGGDRAAFF.

In the case of this clone: One end of the junction is discordant with germline, which a read error may explain. The V gene is TRBV9, the J gene TRBJ2-7; no reliable D call. Germline V gene lookup returns CDR1 SGDLS and CDR2 YYNGEE. This CDR3 has 14 amino acids. CDR3 nucleotide sequence: TGTGCCAGCAGCGTAGAGGTTACGAGTTACGAGCGGTACTTC. Its translation: CASSVEVTSYERYF.

V gene TRBV6-1 combines with J gene TRBJ1-2, with TRBD1 matching 7 bases. The CDR3 loop spans 14 amino acids. The germline CDR1 and CDR2 sequences are MNHNS and SASEGT. The V and J ends lost 5 bases and 3 bases, in that order; junction bases with no gene match: 6. This chain's CDR3 is CASSPRGADYGYTF. DNA of the CDR3: TGTGCCAGCAGTCCCAGGGGGGCAGACTATGGCTACACCTTC.

This clone was counted many times. V gene TRBV7-9 combines with J gene TRBJ1-4, with D unresolved. The V end was cut by 8 bases, the J end by 4 bases, with 8 bases between. CDR3 length: 12 residues. Germline CDR1 reads SEHNR; CDR2 reads FQNEAQ (reference sequence). The CDR3 here is CASGTVNEKLFF. As DNA, the CDR3 is TGTGCCAGCGGAACAGTTAATGAAAAACTGTTTTTT.

J is TRBJ2-2 and V is TRBV27, with D maybe TRBD2 (5 bases). CDR1 is MNHEY, CDR2 SMNVEV, per germline (reference sequence). The CDR3 length is 14 residues. V lost 8 bases to trimming and J lost 0 bases, with 10 bases between them. The CDR3 DNA reads TGTGCCAGCGTATGGGGAGCGAACACCGGGGAGCTGTTTTTT. It translates to CASVWGANTGELFF.

The V and J genes are TRBV5-1 and TRBJ2-1; no firm D call. The length of the CDR3 is 15 residues. Germline V gene lookup returns CDR1 SGHRS and CDR2 YFSETQ. Trimming removed 3 bases from V and 4 bases from J, with 14 bases in between. The CDR3 DNA sequence: TGCGCCAGCAGCTCCTCCCAGGCGGAATACAATGAGCAGTTCTTC. This encodes CASSSSQAEYNEQFF.

This clone was seen many times. This chain joins TRBV29-1 and TRBJ2-1, with D hard to call. This CDR3 region has 14 residues. Trimming took 7 bases from V and 3 from J, leaving 16 bases between them. Germline assignment: CDR1 SQVTM and CDR2 ANQGSEA. The CDR3 sequence is CSAPIGLYYNEQFF. The DNA for the CDR3 is TGCAGCGCCCCAATAGGGTTGTACTACAATGAGCAGTTCTTC.

This clone was counted a few times. This chain links TRBV6-5 with TRBJ2-1; 7 positions match TRBD2. With 2 bases clipped from V and 7 bases from J, the junction kept 5 bases outside the gene matches. The CDR3 sequence is 14 residues long. The V gene's germline CDR1 is MNHEY and CDR2 SVGAGI. The CDR3 DNA follows: TGTGCCAGCAGTTACAGCGGGACGCTGAATGAGCAGTTCTTC. It translates to CASSYSGTLNEQFF.

V usage is TRBV10-3 and J usage is TRBJ2-1; no reliable D call. Germline V gene lookup returns CDR1 ENHRY and CDR2 SYGVKD. Trimming cost V 0 bases and J 1 base, with 4 bases left between them. This CDR3 has 14 amino acids. The CDR3 loop is CAISESQSYNEQFF. CDR3 DNA sequence: TGTGCCATCAGTGAGTCGCAGTCCTACAATGAGCAGTTCTTC.